This T cell receptor (beta chain) was identified during a study of blood T cell repertoires in COVID-19. Across the study: Acute-phase and convalescent COVID-19 samples originated in the United States, Italy and Spain. The analysed material was cDNA or gDNA that came from T cells, B-cell-depleted T cells, or PBMCs.

With 3 bases clipped from V and 1 base from J, the junction kept 9 bases outside the gene matches. The CDR3 has 17 amino acids. Germline V gene data show CDR1 as LNHDA and CDR2 as SQIVND (reference sequence). Under the authors' procedure: Quantification of nucleated cells was approximated via reference gene primer amplification. Repertoires were generated with immunoSEQ multiplex PCR, while TCRdb's copy carries only in-frame clones and drops some. The V and J calls and clone size come from that table; D and trimming were worked out from the DNA. The data hold around 58,000 clones, with about 90% observed a single time.

This TCR came from a woman in her sixties with active or convalescent COVID-19. The sequenced sample consisted of peripheral blood. J is TRBJ1-1 and V is TRBV19; 9 positions agree with TRBD1. The CDR3 region is CASSMRGQGIGNTEAFF. CDR3 DNA: TGTGCCAGTAGTATGAGAGGACAGGGGATTGGGAACACTGAAGCTTTCTTT.